A selection of T cell receptor beta chains follows, all from one sample in a study of blood T cell repertoires in COVID-19. Clones were read by immunoSEQ multiplex PCR, and TCRdb kept only the in-frame ones, dropping some. Among about 180,000 clones listed, around 73% were seen once. The sample comprised PBMCs or T cells enriched from blood (not recorded which). Receptor source: a woman between 45 and 65 years old who had recovered from COVID-19. Both conserved end residues are part of each CDR3. A D gene is named only where the DNA matches it firmly. Clone size, where shown, is once, few, many, or a class for clones that have expanded.

j_call | d_call | clone_size | v_call | cdr3_nt | cdr3_aa
TRBJ1-1 | . | . | TRBV7-9 | TGTGCCAGCAGTTCGCAGGGGAACTCGGAAGCTTTCTTT | CASSSQGNSEAFF
TRBJ2-1 | . | . | TRBV3-1/TRBV3-2 | TGTGCCAGCAGCCCCCCGTCTGGACACCGCTCCTACAATGAGCAGTTCTTC | CASSPPSGHRSYNEQFF
TRBJ2-7 | TRBD2 | . | TRBV19 | TGTGCCAGTAGTTATAGCGGGAGTGGTTACGAGCAGTACTTC | CASSYSGSGYEQYF
TRBJ1-5 | TRBD1 | . | TRBV7-2 | TGTGCCAGCAGCTTAGGCGGACAGGGGGCTTGGCCCCAGCATTTT | CASSLGGQGAWPQHF
TRBJ1-5 | . | few | TRBV30 | TGTGCCTGGAGCAGAAAGGGGGATCAGCCCCAGCATTTT | CAWSRKGDQPQHF
TRBJ1-5 | . | once | TRBV5-8 | TGTGCCAGCAGCTTGGGTCTAGGAAATCAGCCCCAGCATTTT | CASSLGLGNQPQHF
TRBJ1-5 | TRBD1 | . | TRBV27 | TGTGCCAGCAGTTTCAGGGGGGATAGCAATCAGCCCCAGCATTTT | CASSFRGDSNQPQHF
TRBJ2-2 | . | . | TRBV7-6 | TGTGCCAGCAGTGGGGGGGCCCTGCGCACCGGGGAGCTGTTTTTT | CASSGGALRTGELFF
TRBJ1-4 | TRBD1 | . | TRBV3-1/TRBV3-2 | TGTGCCAGCAGCCCTCGCACCGGGACAGCAACTAATGAAAAACTGTTTTTT | CASSPRTGTATNEKLFF
TRBJ1-5 | . | . | TRBV28 | TGTGCCAGCAGTTTAGCCCGACAGACCTTAATTGAGGGCAATCAGCCCCAGCATTTT | CASSLARQTLIEGNQPQHF
TRBJ2-1 | TRBD1 | . | TRBV19 | TGTGCCACCTCGGACAGGGGAATTGAGCAGTTCTTC | CATSDRGIEQFF
TRBJ2-7 | TRBD2 | once | TRBV10-3 | TGTGCCATCACCCGGGGAGGGGACTACGAGCAGTACTTC | CAITRGGDYEQYF
TRBJ1-2 | . | . | TRBV7-2 | TGTGCCAGCAGCTCTCAAGGAGGGTCCGGAGGGGGCTACACCTTC | CASSSQGGSGGGYTF
TRBJ2-5 | TRBD1 | . | TRBV7-3 | TGTGCCAGCAGCTTGAGTCCAGGGGGTCAAGAGACCCAGTACTTC | CASSLSPGGQETQYF
TRBJ1-2 | . | . | TRBV11-2 | TGTGCCAGCAGCTTACTCGGACTCGGTACTCAGGGCTACACCTTC | CASSLLGLGTQGYTF
TRBJ2-7 | . | . | TRBV9 | TGTGCCAGCAGCGTAGCTACAGGACAACACTACGAGCAGTACTTC | CASSVATGQHYEQYF
TRBJ2-1 | . | . | TRBV3-1/TRBV3-2 | TGTGCCAGCAGCCATATCGTGAGGCAAAGCGGCAATGAGCAGTTCTTC | CASSHIVRQSGNEQFF
TRBJ2-2 | TRBD1 | few | TRBV7-2 | TGTGCCAGCAGCTTCCAGGGGGCTCCCACCGGGGAGCTGTTTTTT | CASSFQGAPTGELFF
TRBJ1-2 | . | . | TRBV5-1 | TGCGCCAGCAGCTTGGAACCAGTCTATGGCTACACCTTC | CASSLEPVYGYTF
TRBJ2-3 | TRBD2 | many | TRBV3-1/TRBV3-2 | TGTGCCAGCAGCCAAGGAATCCCGGCTAGCGGTCTACATACGCAGTATTTT | CASSQGIPASGLHTQYF
TRBJ1-1 | . | . | TRBV20-1 | TGCAGTGCTAGAGAATACAGGGAAGCTTTCTTT | CSAREYREAFF
TRBJ2-2 | TRBD1 | . | TRBV11-1 | TGTGCCAGCAGCTTACGGACAGGGAGTACCGGGGAGCTGTTTTTT | CASSLRTGSTGELFF
TRBJ1-2 | . | once | TRBV5-1 | TGCGCCAGCACGACGGGGAGTCAAAATGGCTACACCTTC | CASTTGSQNGYTF
TRBJ1-3 | . | few | TRBV27 | TGTGCCAGCAGCAGCGACAGGAAAGCTGGAAACACCATATATTTT | CASSSDRKAGNTIYF
TRBJ2-2 | . | . | TRBV4-2 | TGTGCCAGTAGAGGAGTGAACACCGGGGAGCTGTTTTTT | CASRGVNTGELFF
TRBJ2-7 | . | . | TRBV5-1 | TGCGCCAGCAGCTTGACGACAGAAGTAACCTACGAGCAGTACTTC | CASSLTTEVTYEQYF
TRBJ1-5 | . | . | TRBV15 | TGTGCCACCAGCAGAGAGAGGCAGCCCCAGCATTTT | CATSRERQPQHF
TRBJ2-2 | TRBD2 | . | TRBV4-2 | TGTGCCAGCAGGCGAACGGGACTAGCGGGAGTCGAAACCGGGGAGCTGTTTTTT | CASRRTGLAGVETGELFF
TRBJ1-6 | . | . | TRBV2 | TGTGCCACCCACTACACGGATTCACCCCTCCACTTT | CATHYTDSPLHF
TRBJ2-7 | . | . | TRBV5-4 | TGTGCCAGCAGCTCAACCCGAGAGTTAGGAGGCGAGCAGTACTTC | CASSSTRELGGEQYF
TRBJ1-2 | TRBD1 | . | TRBV4-2 | TGTGCCAGCAGCCAGCAGGGGGCGGACTATGGCTACACCTTC | CASSQQGADYGYTF
TRBJ2-2 | TRBD2 | . | TRBV7-9 | TGTGCCAGCAGCCCCGGGATAGCGGGAAGGACCGGGGAGCTGTTTTTT | CASSPGIAGRTGELFF
TRBJ2-5 | . | . | TRBV19 | TGTGCCAGTAGTATAATGGCTGGAGAGACCCAGTACTTC | CASSIMAGETQYF
TRBJ2-7 | TRBD1 | . | TRBV6-5 | TGTGCCAGCAGGGGACAGGGAGGCGGGCAGTACTTC | CASRGQGGGQYF
TRBJ2-5 | TRBD1 | . | TRBV20-1 | TGCAGTGCTTGGACAGGGGACGCCCAGTACTTC | CSAWTGDAQYF
TRBJ2-3 | . | . | TRBV10-1 | TGCGCCAGCACAAAAACAGATACGCAGTATTTT | CASTKTDTQYF
TRBJ2-6 | TRBD1 | . | TRBV7-9 | TGTGCCAGCACCAACAGGGGGTCGTCCGGGGCCAACGTCCTGACTTTC | CASTNRGSSGANVLTF
TRBJ1-4 | . | few | TRBV27 | TGTGCCAGCAGTTATGGGGGGGCAACTAATGAAAAACTGTTTTTT | CASSYGGATNEKLFF
TRBJ2-1 | TRBD2 | . | TRBV27 | TGTGCCAGCAGTCCCCTCGATAGCGGGTCGTACAATGAGCAGTTCTTC | CASSPLDSGSYNEQFF
TRBJ1-1 | . | . | TRBV4-3 | TGCGCCAGCAGCCCGAATGTCCAGGCTGAAGCTTTCTTT | CASSPNVQAEAFF
TRBJ2-3 | TRBD2 | . | TRBV28 | TGTGCCAGCAGTCCTTCGGGCGGGAGGGCTTGGGATACGCAGTATTTT | CASSPSGGRAWDTQYF
TRBJ1-1 | TRBD1 | once | TRBV19 | TGTGCCAGTAAAGATCCTCGACAGGGAAGGTGGGCCACTGAAGCTTTCTTT | CASKDPRQGRWATEAFF
TRBJ1-4 | . | . | TRBV6-2/TRBV6-3 | TGTGCCAGCAGTAAGCGGTACAGGGTGGCTAATGAAAAACTGTTTTTT | CASSKRYRVANEKLFF
TRBJ1-5 | . | . | TRBV25-1 | TGTGCCAGCAGAGGCGGACTGGGTCAGCCCCAGCATTTT | CASRGGLGQPQHF
TRBJ1-4 | TRBD1 | . | TRBV27 | TGTGCCAGCAGTTTCTCGGACAGGGGTTTGGAAAAACTGTTTTTT | CASSFSDRGLEKLFF
TRBJ1-2 | TRBD1 | . | TRBV27 | TGTGCCAGCAGCCCTCACGGGACAGCCCCACCAGCTAACTATGGCTACACCTTC | CASSPHGTAPPANYGYTF
TRBJ1-6 | . | . | TRBV28 | TGTGCCAGCAGTTTATCTTGGGAGGGAGATTCACCCCTCCACTTT | CASSLSWEGDSPLHF
TRBJ2-2 | TRBD1 | . | TRBV24-1 | TGTGCCACCAGTGGGCAGGGGGCCACCATCTACACCGGGGAGCTGTTTTTT | CATSGQGATIYTGELFF
TRBJ2-1 | . | . | TRBV27 | TGTGCCAGCAGTTTGGGTGGCGGAGAGCGCGATGAGCAGTTCTTC | CASSLGGGERDEQFF
TRBJ2-3 | . | . | TRBV5-6 | TGTGCCAGCAGCTTGGTGACAAATCGGAGGGGAGATACGCAGTATTTT | CASSLVTNRRGDTQYF
TRBJ2-1 | . | . | TRBV2 | TGTGCCAGCAGGGACTCCGGGACTTTCTACAATGAGCAGTTCTTC | CASRDSGTFYNEQFF
TRBJ2-3 | . | once | TRBV14 | TGTGCCAGCAGCCTAGGGACTCGTGGGGCTCGCACAGATACGCAGTATTTT | CASSLGTRGARTDTQYF
TRBJ1-6 | . | . | TRBV27 | TGTGCCAGCCGCCCCTCCGTCCCGGGTTCACCCCTCCACTTT | CASRPSVPGSPLHF
TRBJ2-1 | TRBD1 | . | TRBV7-8 | TGTGCCAGCAGCCGGGACAGGGTCTACAATGAGCAGTTCTTC | CASSRDRVYNEQFF